Presented here are 18 T cell receptor beta chains from one specimen sequenced in a study of blood T cell repertoires in COVID-19. Assay: immunoSEQ multiplex PCR; the TCRdb copy retains only in-frame clones and omits some. Of 180,000 or so clones in the sample, around 81% were seen once. Sample: PBMCs or T cells enriched from blood (not recorded which). The receptors derive from a man aged 40-49 years who had recovered from COVID-19.

The chain uses TRBV9 and TRBJ1-2; 8 bases agree with TRBD1. Unmatched junction bases numbered 10, after V lost 6 bases and J lost 9 bases. The CDR3 sequence is 13 residues long. Germline V gene lookup returns CDR1 SGDLS and CDR2 YYNGEE. The CDR3 DNA sequence: TGTGCCAGCACCCCAGGACAGGGAGTAAGCTACACCTTC. This encodes CASTPGQGVSYTF.

The rearrangement links TRBV28 to TRBJ1-1; maybe TRBD1 (6 bases). Deletions cut 5 bases from V and 9 bases from J, with 10 bases between. There are 11 residues in the CDR3. CDR1 and CDR2 (germline): MDHEN, SYDVKM. In DNA, the CDR3 is TGTGCCAGCAGTGCCCGGGACAAAGCTTTCTTT. It specifies CASSARDKAFF.

The V and J genes are TRBV5-1 and TRBJ1-1, with TRBD1 matching 7 bases. J gave up 0 bases and V 4 bases, and 15 bases lay outside the gene matches. CDR1 and CDR2 (germline): SGHRS, YFSETQ. The CDR3 consists of 18 residues. DNA for the CDR3: TGCGCCAGCAGCGATCCACAGGGGCGGTCAGGGATGAACACTGAAGCTTTCTTT. It is translated as CASSDPQGRSGMNTEAFF.

The chain couples TRBV5-1 to TRBJ1-5; D ambiguous. The germline CDR1 and CDR2 sequences are SGHRS and YFSETQ. Trimming took 0 bases from V and 3 from J, leaving 7 bases between them. This CDR3 comprises 14 residues. CDR3 bases: TGCGCCAGCAGCTTGGCCGGGGACAATCAGCCCCAGCATTTT. Encoded protein: CASSLAGDNQPQHF. The full variable domain, completed using reference TRBV5-1 and TRBJ1-5, is KAGVTQTPRYLIKTRGQQVTLSCSPISGHRSVSWYQQTPGQGLQFLFEYFSETQRNKGNFPGRFSGRQFSNSRSEMNVSTLELGDSALYLCASSLAGDNQPQHFGDGTRLSIL.

This chain links TRBV6-5 with TRBJ2-1, with 7 bases fitting TRBD1. V was clipped by 6 bases and J by 2 bases; unmatched bases: 4. CDR3 length: 14 residues. Germline CDR1 is MNHEY and CDR2 is SVGAGI. CDR3: CASSKDRTYNEQFF. CDR3 nucleotides: TGTGCCAGCAGCAAGGACAGGACCTACAATGAGCAGTTCTTC.

The chain joins TRBV6-5 to TRBJ2-2; D might be TRBD2 (5 bases). Germline CDR1 reads MNHEY; CDR2 reads SVGAGI. The length of the CDR3 is 14 residues. V shed 0 bases and J shed 6 bases, with 8 bases lying between them. CDR3 residues: CASSYSYGAGELFF. The CDR3 DNA is TGTGCCAGCAGTTACTCCTACGGGGCCGGGGAGCTGTTTTTT.

The CDR3 coding sequence is TGCGCCAGCAGCTTGGAGGGGCGCACCACTGAAGCTTTCTTT. Protein sequence: CASSLEGRTTEAFF. The chain has TRBV5-1 and TRBJ1-1; D is perhaps TRBD1 (5 bases). Trimming removed 0 bases from V and 4 bases from J, with 10 bases in between. CDR3 length: 14 amino acids. Germline V gene sequence: CDR1 SGHRS, CDR2 YFSETQ.

The chain is built from TRBV10-3 and TRBJ2-1; 9 bases line up with TRBD2. CDR1 is ENHRY and CDR2 is SYGVKD in the germline V gene. Losses at the gene ends were 8 bases for V and 8 bases for J; bases not matched to a gene: 7. The CDR3 runs to 13 residues. In DNA form, the CDR3 reads TGTGCCATCGCTAGCGGGGAGATTGATGAGCAGTTCTTC. This sequence encodes CAIASGEIDEQFF.

V usage is TRBV2 and J usage is TRBJ2-2; D gene unclear. Trimming removed 6 bases at V and 2 bases at J, with 13 bases between. The CDR3 contains 15 residues. Germline CDR1 and CDR2: SNHLY and FYNNEI. CDR3 in DNA: TGTGCCAGCAGACTTACCACGTCCAACACCGGGGAGCTGTTTTTT. Amino acids: CASRLTTSNTGELFF.

The chain is built from TRBV4-2 and TRBJ2-2; 9 nucleotides match TRBD1. Germline V gives CDR1 LGHNA, CDR2 YNFKEQ. Losses at the gene ends were 4 bases for V and 1 base for J; bases not matched to a gene: 10. The CDR3 extends over 18 amino acids. This CDR3 is CASSLNGAGQGNTGELFF. CDR3 DNA sequence: TGTGCCAGCAGCCTCAACGGGGCGGGACAGGGGAACACCGGGGAGCTGTTTTTT.

This clone has only a few counts. The chain uses TRBV7-9 and TRBJ1-3; D unresolved. V dropped 1 base and J dropped 0 bases, with 4 bases sitting between them. CDR1 and CDR2 (germline): SEHNR, FQNEAQ (reference sequence). CDR3 length: 14 amino acids. The CDR3: CASSLVLSGNTIYF. The CDR3 DNA reads as TGTGCCAGCAGCTTAGTCCTCTCTGGAAACACCATATATTTT.

The chain combines TRBV3-1 (or the pseudogene TRBV3-2) with TRBJ1-1; D remains ambiguous. Between the trimmed V and J ends, which lost 2 bases and 5 bases, there was a span of 9 bases. Germline V CDR1 and CDR2: LGHDT, YNNKEL (reference sequence). CDR3 length: 13 amino acids. The CDR3 nucleotides are TGTGCCAGCAGCCAATCCCCGGGAACTGAAGCTTTCTTT. This translates into CASSQSPGTEAFF.

Only one count was recorded for this clone. The chain combines TRBV19 with TRBJ2-2, with a tentative D call TRBD1 (5 bases). Germline V gives CDR1 LNHDA, CDR2 SQIVND (reference sequence). Trimming took off 6 bases at V and 5 bases at J, with 13 bases between the two ends. The CDR3 runs to 14 residues. CDR3 in amino acids: CASRKFRETGELFF. The DNA of the CDR3 is TGTGCCAGTAGGAAATTCAGGGAAACCGGGGAGCTGTTTTTT.

The chain joins TRBV20-1 to TRBJ1-3; TRBD1 agrees at 8 bases. CDR3 length: 15 amino acids. Germline trimming cut 3 bases from V and 6 bases from J; bases unmatched to any gene: 10. Germline lookup yields CDR1 DFQATT and CDR2 SNEGSKA (reference sequence). The CDR3, as DNA: TGCAGTGCTAGTAATCCCCGGACAGGGTTAAACACCATATATTTT. Encoded protein: CSASNPRTGLNTIYF.

The chain combines TRBV5-1 with TRBJ1-1; 9 bases agree with TRBD1. CDR3 length: 14 residues. From germline, CDR1 is SGHRS and CDR2 YFSETQ. V lost 5 bases and J lost 4; bases outside the gene matches: 6. This chain's CDR3 is CASSLDRGATEAFF. CDR3 DNA sequence: TGCGCCAGCAGTTTAGACAGGGGGGCCACTGAAGCTTTCTTT. The full variable domain, its missing parts supplied by reference TRBV5-1 and TRBJ1-1, is KAGVTQTPRYLIKTRGQQVTLSCSPISGHRSVSWYQQTPGQGLQFLFEYFSETQRNKGNFPGRFSGRQFSNSRSEMNVSTLELGDSALYLCASSLDRGATEAFFGQGTRLTVV.

The chain uses TRBV9 and TRBJ2-7, with a possible D match to TRBD2 (5 bases). Trimming took 3 bases from V and 7 from J, leaving 14 bases between them. Germline-derived CDR1 and CDR2 are SGDLS and YYNGEE. The CDR3 runs to 13 residues. Written as DNA, the CDR3 is TGTGCCAGCAGCGCGGACGGACTGGGGGAGCAGTACTTC. This codes for CASSADGLGEQYF.

The chain has TRBV5-6 and TRBJ2-5; no clear D. Trimming cost V 5 bases and J 2 bases, with 7 bases left between them. Germline V gene data show CDR1 as SGHDT and CDR2 as YYEEEE. The CDR3 covers 12 residues. For the CDR3, the DNA is TGTGCCAGCAGTCAACAACAAGAGACCCAGTACTTC. Translating it yields CASSQQQETQYF.

The V and J genes are TRBV9 and TRBJ1-1; TRBD1 agrees at 8 bases. Trimming cost V 7 bases and J 1 base; bases outside gene matches: 6. This CDR3 is 14 amino acids long. Germline V gene data show CDR1 as SGDLS and CDR2 as YYNGEE. The CDR3 region is CASSRTGWNTEAFF. The CDR3 DNA reads as TGTGCCAGCTCCAGGACAGGGTGGAACACTGAAGCTTTCTTT.